The present TCR beta chain was sequenced within a study of shared clonotypes between healthy human individuals. Trimming removed 6 bases from V and 4 bases from J, with 7 bases in between. Germline lookup yields CDR1 SNHLY and CDR2 FYNNEI. The CDR3 runs to 12 residues. The authors ran the assay at deep level. The method was immunoSEQ multiplex PCR; TCRdb's version includes in-frame clones alone and lacks a portion of them. Of some 1 million clones in the sample, 65% to 80% are singletons; the top ten hold about 1.5%. Comments on this clone: Other DNA sequences in the same sample also yield this CDR3.

Sequenced material: memory CD4+ T cells sorted from blood. Documented subset: CD45RA-negative fraction. This clonotype was sampled from a young man in good health. The chain carries TRBV2 and TRBJ1-5; D gene unclear. The CDR3 region is CASSDPNQPQHF. The CDR3 region has the DNA TGTGCCAGCAGCGATCCAAATCAGCCCCAGCATTTT.